This T cell receptor beta chain was profiled in a study of blood T cells in healthy people across ages. Study details: Per two T cells, template switching captured roughly one barcoded beta molecule.

Germline CDR1 and CDR2: SEHNR and FQNEAQ (reference sequence). With 5 bases clipped from V and 5 bases from J, the junction kept 6 bases outside the gene matches. The CDR3 spans 15 residues. A second PCR of roughly 7 to 11 cycles used a sample-barcoded 5' primer and a J-beta primer mix. Unique molecular identifiers of 12 random nucleotides labeled each cDNA. One entry per CDR3 protein results from TCRdb running MiXCR on the 5' RACE reads. The table has approximately 730,000 distinct CDR3 sequences, 53% seen once. The TCR was taken from a man older than 75 in good health. The chain recombines TRBV7-9 with TRBJ1-6; 7 bases are shared with TRBD1. Material for sequencing was blood. The CDR3 DNA is TGTGCCAGCAGCAAACAGGGGTCCCATAATTCACCCCTCCACTTT. This codes for CASSKQGSHNSPLHF.